This T cell receptor beta chain came from a study of PD-L1 blockade in urothelial cancer. Study-wide background: Analysis of blood occurred 3 weeks (second dose) and 6 weeks after treatment start.

The CDR3 length is 15 residues. V dropped 3 bases and J dropped 2 bases, with 10 bases sitting between them. The germline CDR1 and CDR2 sequences are SNHLY and FYNNEI. Time point reported: pretreatment peripheral blood. The study enrolled patients with locally advanced or metastatic urothelial carcinoma. The table came from immunoSEQ multiplex PCR; TCRdb's copy has only in-frame clones and leaves some out. This table holds more than 75,000 clones, about 83% found once. Specimen: PBMCs, collected around atezolizumab (anti-PD-L1) treatment. The chain carries TRBV2 and TRBJ1-4; D unresolved. The source is a man aged 55 to 69 with urothelial cancer. CDR3 sequence: CASSDSGMTNEKLFF. DNA of the CDR3: TGTGCCAGCAGTGACTCGGGGATGACTAATGAAAAACTGTTTTTT.